Each of the 9 T cell receptor beta chains below was sequenced from the same sample in a study of regulatory T cells in long-lasting Graves disease. Time point described: newly diagnosed GD, antithyroid drugs for less than 3 months. From RNA extracted from PBMCs, the TCR library was made. Arm-PCR of CDR3 regions and iRepertoire HTBI primers were the basis on which TCR beta libraries were built. TCRdb reprocessed the multiplex PCR reads with MiXCR, giving one entry per CDR3 protein. The sample yields 200,000 to 250,000 distinct CDR3 sequences, 20% to 25% seen once. The specimen was peripheral blood mononuclear cells (PBMCs), collected at new diagnosis, from a patient treated with antithyroid drugs. The receptors stem from a female donor with Graves disease.

This clonotype was detected a few times. This sequence joins TRBV6-2 or TRBV6-3 and TRBJ1-6; D ambiguous. The CDR3 extends over 15 amino acids. Germline loops: CDR1 MNHEY, CDR2 SVGEGT. Between the trimmed V and J ends, which lost 2 bases and 0 bases, there was a span of 5 bases. The CDR3 sequence is CASSYSSSYNSPLHF. The CDR3 bases are TGTGCCAGCAGTTACAGTAGCTCCTATAATTCACCCCTCCACTTT.

This clonotype was picked up many times. The V call is TRBV2, the J call TRBJ2-5; the D gene is possibly TRBD2 (5 bases). Germline assignment: CDR1 SNHLY and CDR2 FYNNEI. This CDR3 is built from 13 residues. V was cut by 7 bases and J by 2 bases, with 11 bases left in between. In DNA form, the CDR3 reads TGTGCCAGCAATGGTCGGGGACAAGAGACCCAGTACTTC. Its translation is CASNGRGQETQYF.

This clonotype appeared a few times. The rearrangement links TRBV2 to TRBJ2-3; maybe TRBD2 (6 bases). V was trimmed by 4 bases and J by 2 bases, leaving 13 bases between them. CDR1 is SNHLY and CDR2 is FYNNEI in the germline V gene. The CDR3 is made up of 15 amino acids. CDR3 loop: CASSGDWRNTDTQYF. The CDR3 nucleotides read TGTGCCAGCAGTGGGGACTGGCGGAACACAGATACGCAGTATTTT.

This clonotype was recorded at least ten times. V and J are TRBV7-2 and TRBJ1-1; D gene unclear. V lost 2 bases, J lost 0 bases, and 4 bases lay in between. This CDR3 has 13 residues. Germline loops: CDR1 SGHTA, CDR2 FQGNSA. This CDR3 reads CASSLLMNTEAFF. In nucleotides, the CDR3 is TGTGCCAGCAGCTTATTAATGAACACTGAAGCTTTCTTT.

The CDR3: CASSLAGTGSNEQFF. In DNA, the CDR3 is TGTGCCAGCAGCTTAGCCGGGACAGGGAGCAATGAGCAGTTCTTC. The chain couples TRBV7-8 to TRBJ2-1; TRBD1 matches 9 bases. The CDR3 runs to 15 residues. Unmatched junction bases numbered 3, after V lost 0 bases and J lost 6 bases. CDR1 is SGHVS and CDR2 is FQNEAQ in the germline V gene.

About this clonotype: This likely traces to a read error, being one base from a far larger clone. The chain uses TRBV12-3 or TRBV12-4 and TRBJ1-4, with 8 bases that match TRBD1. CDR3 length: 15 residues. The junction had 10 bases not matched to a gene; V was cut back by 6 bases and J by 7 bases. The DNA of the CDR3 is TGTGCCAGCAGACCCCACAGGGGGGTTAGTGAAAAACTGTTTTTT. Translating gives CASRPHRGVSEKLFF.

This clonotype was seen at least ten times. The rearrangement uses TRBV7-2 and TRBJ2-3; D remains unclear. The CDR3 is 15 amino acids. V lost 1 base and J lost 0, with 8 bases in between. CDR1 is SGHTA and CDR2 is FQGNSA in the germline V gene. Here the CDR3 DNA reads TGTGCCAGCAGCTTAGTTGGCTCTAGCACAGATACGCAGTATTTT. It specifies CASSLVGSSTDTQYF.

This clonotype was detected ten times or more. This chain uses TRBV10-3 with TRBJ2-7, with 7 bases identical to TRBD2. Germline V gene sequence: CDR1 ENHRY, CDR2 SYGVKD. V dropped 6 bases and J dropped 2; count of bases not matched to a gene: 1. This CDR3 region has 12 residues. The chain's CDR3 is CAIRREAYEQYF. The CDR3 DNA follows: TGTGCCATCAGACGGGAGGCCTACGAGCAGTACTTC.

This clonotype was counted ten times or more. CDR3 nucleotides: TGTGCCAGCAGAGCGGGTCTGACTGGGACTGAAGCTTTCTTT. Encoded protein: CASRAGLTGTEAFF. This chain links TRBV28 with TRBJ1-1, with D unresolved. CDR3 length: 14 residues. Trimming cost V 6 bases and J 5 bases, with 16 bases left between them. CDR1 is MDHEN, CDR2 SYDVKM, per germline. Filled out from reference TRBV28 and TRBJ1-1, the complete variable domain reads DVKVTQSSRYLVKRTGEKVFLECVQDMDHENMFWYRQDPGLGLRLIYFSYDVKMKEKGDIPEGYSVSREKKERFSLILESASTNQTSMYLCASRAGLTGTEAFFGQGTRLTVV.